These 2 T cell receptor beta chains share one sample of origin, sequenced in a study of cytomegalovirus exposure and HLA in healthy donors. PCR involved 60 Vbeta and 13 Jbeta primers. Method: immunoSEQ multiplex PCR; TCRdb's copy keeps in-frame clones and lacks some. The sample records 90,000 or so clones, over 70% being singletons. The sample was PBMCs. These TCRs come from a woman aged 50 to 60 in good health and CMV-seropositive.

In this sample, this clone turned up a few times. The V and J genes are TRBV5-4 and TRBJ2-3; TRBD2 is a possible D gene (6 bases). The V gene's germline CDR1 is SGHNT and CDR2 YYREEE (reference sequence). Trimming took off 4 bases at V and 0 bases at J, with 12 bases between the two ends. CDR3 length: 15 amino acids. The CDR3 loop reads CASSRDFSSTDTQYF. CDR3 coding DNA: TGTGCCAGCAGCCGGGACTTCTCTAGCACAGATACGCAGTATTTT. The whole variable domain, remainder taken from reference TRBV5-4 and TRBJ2-3, is ETGVTQSPTHLIKTRGQQVTLRCSSQSGHNTVSWYQQALGQGPQFIFQYYREEENGRGNFPPRFSGLQFPNYSSELNVNALELDDSALYLCASSRDFSSTDTQYFGPGTRLTVL.

The chain couples TRBV5-1 to TRBJ2-3; 8 bases are shared with TRBD2. The ends lost 3 bases at V and 0 bases at J; junction bases unmatched: 3. The CDR3 runs 15 residues. Germline assignment: CDR1 SGHRS and CDR2 YFSETQ. CDR3 loop: CASSSGLGSTDTQYF. The CDR3 nucleotides read TGCGCCAGCAGCTCGGGACTAGGGAGCACAGATACGCAGTATTTT.